Sequencing of this T cell receptor (beta chain) was carried out in a study of CD8+ T cells in alopecia areata listed by TCRdb under 2018. The study in broad terms: The treated patients, all with moderate-to-severe alopecia areata, were enrolled in an open-label pilot trial of oral tofacitinib given at 5 to 10 mg twice daily. Scalp clonality was compared across normal scalp (n=4), patchy alopecia areata scalp (n=8), and alopecia totalis/universalis scalp (n=8). RNA was obtained with the PAXgene miRNA kit for fixed scalp, the miRNeasy kit for PBMCs, and the RNeasy kit for mouse skin. Patients on tofacitinib were biopsied at baseline and after 4 and 24 weeks of treatment, and several of the patients also had a later scalp biopsy. Scalp tissue and sorted CD4+ and CD8+ peripheral blood T cells from patchy and totalis/universalis alopecia areata patients and from healthy controls were covered by human TCRbeta sequencing. Amplification of TCRbeta CDR3 regions was done by immunoSEQ multiplex PCR using 35 Vbeta forward primers and 13 Jbeta reverse primers. Patients received tofacitinib for 6 to 18 months and were then followed off drug for 6 months to check for delayed response and recurrence. High-throughput TCRbeta sequencing was used to examine T cell clonal expansion in alopecia areata in both the C3H/HeJ mouse model and human patients. Disease severity in treated patients was measured with the SALT score, which quantifies the percentage of affected scalp surface area.

In the paper's terms, the time point label means: roughly 27 days on oral tofacitinib. The treatment or condition label for this specimen denotes: oral pan-JAK inhibitor, 5-10 mg twice daily. From alopecia areata patients, peripheral blood was collected along with lesional scalp punch biopsies. PBMCs were isolated by density centrifugation and stained for CD3, CD4 and CD8, and CD4+ and CD8+ T cells were sorted on a FACSAria. Library preparation was by the immunoSEQ multiplex PCR assay. To provide template for TCR sequencing, every sample had RNA extracted and reverse transcribed into cDNA. First-strand cDNA was synthesized with SuperScript III using a 2:1 mix of oligo-dT and random hexamers. Amplification bias was assessed with a synthetic immune receptor repertoire, and residual bias was removed computationally. For the original study's pipeline: After raw reads were preprocessed to remove errors, the CDR3 was defined following IMGT conventions as running from the conserved cysteine to phenylalanine. Clonality was calculated as 1 minus Shannon entropy normalized by log2 of the number of productive unique TCRs. CD4 or CD8 identity of scalp clones was inferred by cross-referencing scalp TCRbeta sequences with sorted blood CD4 and CD8 repertoires. TCRdb limited this immuneACCESS table to in-frame rearrangements with V and J called. A share of clones is missing; checked studies link under half to unresolved V genes, and the rest is unexplained. V and J calls plus clone size are reproduced from that table; the DNA served to infer D and trimming. This sample lists about 150,000 clones; 45% to 60% were detected once. The ten largest clones add up to approximately 15% of the sample.

CDR1 and CDR2 are read off the germline V gene (reference sequence) as MNHEY and SMNVEV. V is pared back by 1 base and J by 3 bases, with 10 bases lying between the germline termini. The CDR3 spans 14 residues, from the cysteine through the phenylalanine. Only the CDR3 DNA stays, 42 bases, in frame from base 1. With regard to this clone: Its cognate antigen has yet to be identified. Base qualities are not recorded, but no much larger clone differs from it by a single base.

Overall results and qualifications from the work: Because the treated cohort was small and included a single nonresponder, larger studies are needed to assess links between baseline CD8+ expansion and response. Tofacitinib significantly lowered scalp clonality and the number of expanded CD8+ clones among the top 100 scalp clones. During tofacitinib treatment, many expanded lesional clones remained in scalp and blood, and this persistence may partly explain relapse after treatment is stopped. Lesional scalp, especially in alopecia totalis/universalis, showed higher clonality and more expanded CD8+ clones than normal scalp, suggesting antigenic drive. Unlike mouse skin, which is dominated by gammadelta T cells, normal human skin has resident alphabeta T cells that are also sequenced, and this complicates analysis of the scalp TCR repertoire. Shared TCR sequences between patients were less evident than in mice, which may be partly attributable to HLA diversity in the patient population.

The sequencing used CD8+ T cells sorted from blood, collected at week 4, from a patient treated with tofacitinib. The receptor chain draws on TRBV27 and TRBJ2-7, with TRBD2 tentatively as D gene (5 bases match). The receptor was isolated from a human donor with alopecia areata. The base sequence is TGTGCCAGCAGTTTATTAGGTGGGAGCTACGAGCAGTACTTC. It translates to CASSLLGGSYEQYF.